The clone carrying this TCR beta chain was found a few times. The antigen remains undetermined. Unique molecular identifiers were used to barcode this TCRbeta library. One entry per CDR3 protein results from TCRdb running MiXCR on the PCR reads. The top ten hold roughly an eighth of the sample, which has about 580,000 distinct CDR3 sequences, about 21% seen once. The entry originates in a study of T-cell reconstitution after alpha-beta-depleted transplantation in children. Study results and limitations: T-cell counts and diversity were attributed mostly to newly produced T cells one year after transplant. Day-60 TCRbeta diversity that was high in some patients was derived from surviving recipient T cells and thymic progenitors. In patients about two months after transplant, alpha-beta T cells reportedly arose from several hundred expanded graft clones.

V lost 0 bases to trimming and J lost 2 bases, with 7 bases between them. CDR1 is LGHNA and CDR2 is YSLEER in the germline V gene. CDR3 length equals 14 residues. This TCR derives from a boy under two years old who had a stem cell transplant for acute myeloid leukemia, so the T cells may come from the graft donor. The material sequenced was PBMCs, mostly from graft donor cells, taken 360 days after TCRalphabeta/CD19-depleted stem cell transplant. V is TRBV4-3 and J is TRBJ2-5; D not resolved. The DNA of the CDR3 is TGCGCCAGCAGCCAAGAAGTCGTTCAAGAGACCCAGTACTTC. Protein: CASSQEVVQETQYF.